These 3 T cell receptor beta chains share one sample of origin, sequenced in a study of shared clonotypes between healthy human individuals (dated by TCRdb to about 2020). Library preparation used the immunoSEQ multiplex PCR assay. In TCRdb, the immuneACCESS table is reduced to in-frame sequences with V and J assigned. These tables do not hold every clone; where another copy was compared, an unresolved V gene accounts for under half, and the others remain unexplained. The sample records approximately 1.5 million clones, just under 99% of which are singletons. Around 0.33% of the sample lies in the top ten. The sample consisted of naive CD4+ T cells sorted from blood. The sample's cell subset or site label, decoded: CD45RA+ positively selected. All receptors derive from a man aged 25 to 45 in good health.

The genes are TRBV6-4 and TRBJ2-2; the match to TRBD2 covers 9 bases. Per germline, CDR1 MRHNA and CDR2 SNTAGT. Trimming cost V 3 bases and J 0 bases; bases outside gene matches: 8. This CDR3 spans 18 amino acids. CDR3 bases: TGTGCCAGCAGTGAGCGGGCTAGCGGGACTGCGAACACCGGGGAGCTGTTTTTT. Protein product: CASSERASGTANTGELFF.

The chain employs TRBV4-2 and TRBJ1-5, with a possible D match to TRBD1 (5 bases). The germline V gene has CDR1 LGHNA and CDR2 YNFKEQ. V was trimmed by 0 bases and J by 5 bases, leaving 20 bases between them. The CDR3 has 18 amino acids. The CDR3 loop reads CASSQDLGGYGADQPQHF. The CDR3 nucleotides are TGTGCCAGCAGCCAAGATCTGGGGGGATACGGAGCCGATCAGCCCCAGCATTTT.

V is TRBV5-1 and J is TRBJ2-5, with D tentatively TRBD2 (7 bases). V dropped 1 base and J dropped 5 bases, with 12 bases sitting between them. Germline CDR1 is SGHRS and CDR2 is YFSETQ. The CDR3 runs 14 residues. The CDR3 nucleotides read TGCGCCAGCAGCTTGAGGGGGGGTATGGAGACCCAGTACTTC. Translated, it gives CASSLRGGMETQYF.